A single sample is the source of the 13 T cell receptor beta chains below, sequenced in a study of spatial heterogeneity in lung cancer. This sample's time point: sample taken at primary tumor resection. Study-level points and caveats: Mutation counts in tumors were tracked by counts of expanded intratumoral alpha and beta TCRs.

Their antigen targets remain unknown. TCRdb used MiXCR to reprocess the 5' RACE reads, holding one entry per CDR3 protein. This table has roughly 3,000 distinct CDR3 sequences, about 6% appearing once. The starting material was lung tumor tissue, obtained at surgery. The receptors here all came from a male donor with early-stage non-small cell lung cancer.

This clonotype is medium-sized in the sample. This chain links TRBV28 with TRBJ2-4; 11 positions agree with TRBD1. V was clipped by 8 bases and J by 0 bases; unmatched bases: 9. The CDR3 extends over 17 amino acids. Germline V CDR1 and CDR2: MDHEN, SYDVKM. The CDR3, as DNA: TGTGCCAGCCTGGGACAGGGGGGAAACTTAGCCAAAAACATTCAGTACTTC. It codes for CASLGQGGNLAKNIQYF.

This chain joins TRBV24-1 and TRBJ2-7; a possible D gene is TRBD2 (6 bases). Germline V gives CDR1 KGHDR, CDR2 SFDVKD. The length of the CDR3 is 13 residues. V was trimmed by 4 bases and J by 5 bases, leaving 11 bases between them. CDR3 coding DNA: TGTGCCACCAGTGAACAACCGGGGGACGAGCAGTACTTC. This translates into CATSEQPGDEQYF.

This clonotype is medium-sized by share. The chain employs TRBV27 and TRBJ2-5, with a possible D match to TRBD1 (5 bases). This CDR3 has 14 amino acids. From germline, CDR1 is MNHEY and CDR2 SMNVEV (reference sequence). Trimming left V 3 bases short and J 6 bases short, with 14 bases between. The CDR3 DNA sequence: TGTGCCAGCAGTTTTCTTCAGGGTTCTAAGACCCAGTACTTC. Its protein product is CASSFLQGSKTQYF.

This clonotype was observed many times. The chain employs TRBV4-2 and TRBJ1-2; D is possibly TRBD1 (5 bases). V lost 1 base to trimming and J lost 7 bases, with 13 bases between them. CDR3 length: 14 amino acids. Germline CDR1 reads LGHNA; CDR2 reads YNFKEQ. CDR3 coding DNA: TGTGCCAGCAGCCAAGTCGGGGGAGTAAGTGGCTACACCTTC. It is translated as CASSQVGGVSGYTF.

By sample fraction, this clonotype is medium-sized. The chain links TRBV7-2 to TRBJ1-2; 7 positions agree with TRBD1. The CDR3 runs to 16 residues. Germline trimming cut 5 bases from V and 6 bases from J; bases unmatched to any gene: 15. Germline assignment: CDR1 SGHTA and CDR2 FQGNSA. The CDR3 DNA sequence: TGTGCCAGCAGCCTCCTGACAGGGTTTATGTACAATGGCTACACCTTC. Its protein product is CASSLLTGFMYNGYTF.

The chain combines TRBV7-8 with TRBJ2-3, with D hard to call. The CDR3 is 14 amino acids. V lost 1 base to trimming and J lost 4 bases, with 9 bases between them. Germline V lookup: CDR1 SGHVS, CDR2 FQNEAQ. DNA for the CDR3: TGTGCCAGCAGCTTAGTACTCGGGCCAGATACGCAGTATTTT. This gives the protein CASSLVLGPDTQYF.

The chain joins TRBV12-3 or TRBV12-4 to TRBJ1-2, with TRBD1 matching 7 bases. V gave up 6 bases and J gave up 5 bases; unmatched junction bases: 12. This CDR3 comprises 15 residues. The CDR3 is CASRTTTGSLYGYTF. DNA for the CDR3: TGTGCCAGCAGAACTACGACAGGGTCCCTTTATGGCTACACCTTC.

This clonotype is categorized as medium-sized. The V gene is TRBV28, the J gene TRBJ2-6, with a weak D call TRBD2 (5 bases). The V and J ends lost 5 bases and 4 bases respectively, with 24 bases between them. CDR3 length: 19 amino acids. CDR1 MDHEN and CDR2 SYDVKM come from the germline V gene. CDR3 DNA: TGTGCCAGCAGTGCCGGGATCCGGGGAGCTCTCTTGGGGGCCAACGTCCTGACTTTC. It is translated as CASSAGIRGALLGANVLTF.

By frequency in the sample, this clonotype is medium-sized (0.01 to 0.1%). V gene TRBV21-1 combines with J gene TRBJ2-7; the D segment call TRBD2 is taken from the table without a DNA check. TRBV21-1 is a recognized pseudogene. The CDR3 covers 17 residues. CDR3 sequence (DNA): TGTGCCAGCAGCAAAAAGGTTGAGCGGGGGGGAGCCTACGAGCAGTACTTC. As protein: CASSKKVERGGAYEQYF.

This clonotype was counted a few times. The CDR3 DNA reads as TGTGCCAGCAGCTTGAGGAACAGGGGGCCCGATACGCAGTATTTT. Translated, it gives CASSLRNRGPDTQYF. V and J are TRBV7-9 and TRBJ2-3; 9 bases are a match to TRBD1. The germline gives CDR1 SEHNR, CDR2 FQNEAQ (reference sequence). J gave up 6 bases and V 3 bases, and 7 bases lay outside the gene matches. This CDR3 is 15 amino acids long.

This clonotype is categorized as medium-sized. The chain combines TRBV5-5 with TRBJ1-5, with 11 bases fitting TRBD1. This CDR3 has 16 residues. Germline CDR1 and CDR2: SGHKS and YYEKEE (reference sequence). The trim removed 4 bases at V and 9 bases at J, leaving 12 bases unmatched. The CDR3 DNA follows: TGTGCCAGCAGCCCAGGGACAGGGGGACTATCTAGGCCCCAGCATTTT. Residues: CASSPGTGGLSRPQHF.

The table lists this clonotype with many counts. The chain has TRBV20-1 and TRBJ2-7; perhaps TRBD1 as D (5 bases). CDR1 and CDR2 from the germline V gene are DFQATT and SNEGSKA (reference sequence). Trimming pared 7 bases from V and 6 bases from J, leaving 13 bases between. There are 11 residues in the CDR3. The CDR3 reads CSVQGDGEQYF. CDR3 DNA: TGCAGTGTTCAGGGCGATGGCGAGCAGTACTTC.

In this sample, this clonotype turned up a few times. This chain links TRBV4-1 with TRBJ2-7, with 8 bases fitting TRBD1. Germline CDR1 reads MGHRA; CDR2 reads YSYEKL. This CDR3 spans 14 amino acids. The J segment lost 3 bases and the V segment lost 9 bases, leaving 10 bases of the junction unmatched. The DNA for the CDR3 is TGCGCCAGTTCCGTGGGGACAGGCCTCTACGAGCAGTACTTC. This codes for CASSVGTGLYEQYF.